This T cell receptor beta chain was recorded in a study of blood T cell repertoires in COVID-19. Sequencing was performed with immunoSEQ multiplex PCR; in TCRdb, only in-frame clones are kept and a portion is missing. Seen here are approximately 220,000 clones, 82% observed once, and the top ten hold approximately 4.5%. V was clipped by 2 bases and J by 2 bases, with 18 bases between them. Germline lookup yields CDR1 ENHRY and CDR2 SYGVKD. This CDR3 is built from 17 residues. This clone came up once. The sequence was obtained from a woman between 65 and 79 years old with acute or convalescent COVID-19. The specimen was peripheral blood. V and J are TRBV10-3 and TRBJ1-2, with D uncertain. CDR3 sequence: CAISERPLAEGNYGYTF. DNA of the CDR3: TGTGCCATCAGTGAGAGACCCCTGGCCGAGGGCAACTATGGCTACACCTTC.